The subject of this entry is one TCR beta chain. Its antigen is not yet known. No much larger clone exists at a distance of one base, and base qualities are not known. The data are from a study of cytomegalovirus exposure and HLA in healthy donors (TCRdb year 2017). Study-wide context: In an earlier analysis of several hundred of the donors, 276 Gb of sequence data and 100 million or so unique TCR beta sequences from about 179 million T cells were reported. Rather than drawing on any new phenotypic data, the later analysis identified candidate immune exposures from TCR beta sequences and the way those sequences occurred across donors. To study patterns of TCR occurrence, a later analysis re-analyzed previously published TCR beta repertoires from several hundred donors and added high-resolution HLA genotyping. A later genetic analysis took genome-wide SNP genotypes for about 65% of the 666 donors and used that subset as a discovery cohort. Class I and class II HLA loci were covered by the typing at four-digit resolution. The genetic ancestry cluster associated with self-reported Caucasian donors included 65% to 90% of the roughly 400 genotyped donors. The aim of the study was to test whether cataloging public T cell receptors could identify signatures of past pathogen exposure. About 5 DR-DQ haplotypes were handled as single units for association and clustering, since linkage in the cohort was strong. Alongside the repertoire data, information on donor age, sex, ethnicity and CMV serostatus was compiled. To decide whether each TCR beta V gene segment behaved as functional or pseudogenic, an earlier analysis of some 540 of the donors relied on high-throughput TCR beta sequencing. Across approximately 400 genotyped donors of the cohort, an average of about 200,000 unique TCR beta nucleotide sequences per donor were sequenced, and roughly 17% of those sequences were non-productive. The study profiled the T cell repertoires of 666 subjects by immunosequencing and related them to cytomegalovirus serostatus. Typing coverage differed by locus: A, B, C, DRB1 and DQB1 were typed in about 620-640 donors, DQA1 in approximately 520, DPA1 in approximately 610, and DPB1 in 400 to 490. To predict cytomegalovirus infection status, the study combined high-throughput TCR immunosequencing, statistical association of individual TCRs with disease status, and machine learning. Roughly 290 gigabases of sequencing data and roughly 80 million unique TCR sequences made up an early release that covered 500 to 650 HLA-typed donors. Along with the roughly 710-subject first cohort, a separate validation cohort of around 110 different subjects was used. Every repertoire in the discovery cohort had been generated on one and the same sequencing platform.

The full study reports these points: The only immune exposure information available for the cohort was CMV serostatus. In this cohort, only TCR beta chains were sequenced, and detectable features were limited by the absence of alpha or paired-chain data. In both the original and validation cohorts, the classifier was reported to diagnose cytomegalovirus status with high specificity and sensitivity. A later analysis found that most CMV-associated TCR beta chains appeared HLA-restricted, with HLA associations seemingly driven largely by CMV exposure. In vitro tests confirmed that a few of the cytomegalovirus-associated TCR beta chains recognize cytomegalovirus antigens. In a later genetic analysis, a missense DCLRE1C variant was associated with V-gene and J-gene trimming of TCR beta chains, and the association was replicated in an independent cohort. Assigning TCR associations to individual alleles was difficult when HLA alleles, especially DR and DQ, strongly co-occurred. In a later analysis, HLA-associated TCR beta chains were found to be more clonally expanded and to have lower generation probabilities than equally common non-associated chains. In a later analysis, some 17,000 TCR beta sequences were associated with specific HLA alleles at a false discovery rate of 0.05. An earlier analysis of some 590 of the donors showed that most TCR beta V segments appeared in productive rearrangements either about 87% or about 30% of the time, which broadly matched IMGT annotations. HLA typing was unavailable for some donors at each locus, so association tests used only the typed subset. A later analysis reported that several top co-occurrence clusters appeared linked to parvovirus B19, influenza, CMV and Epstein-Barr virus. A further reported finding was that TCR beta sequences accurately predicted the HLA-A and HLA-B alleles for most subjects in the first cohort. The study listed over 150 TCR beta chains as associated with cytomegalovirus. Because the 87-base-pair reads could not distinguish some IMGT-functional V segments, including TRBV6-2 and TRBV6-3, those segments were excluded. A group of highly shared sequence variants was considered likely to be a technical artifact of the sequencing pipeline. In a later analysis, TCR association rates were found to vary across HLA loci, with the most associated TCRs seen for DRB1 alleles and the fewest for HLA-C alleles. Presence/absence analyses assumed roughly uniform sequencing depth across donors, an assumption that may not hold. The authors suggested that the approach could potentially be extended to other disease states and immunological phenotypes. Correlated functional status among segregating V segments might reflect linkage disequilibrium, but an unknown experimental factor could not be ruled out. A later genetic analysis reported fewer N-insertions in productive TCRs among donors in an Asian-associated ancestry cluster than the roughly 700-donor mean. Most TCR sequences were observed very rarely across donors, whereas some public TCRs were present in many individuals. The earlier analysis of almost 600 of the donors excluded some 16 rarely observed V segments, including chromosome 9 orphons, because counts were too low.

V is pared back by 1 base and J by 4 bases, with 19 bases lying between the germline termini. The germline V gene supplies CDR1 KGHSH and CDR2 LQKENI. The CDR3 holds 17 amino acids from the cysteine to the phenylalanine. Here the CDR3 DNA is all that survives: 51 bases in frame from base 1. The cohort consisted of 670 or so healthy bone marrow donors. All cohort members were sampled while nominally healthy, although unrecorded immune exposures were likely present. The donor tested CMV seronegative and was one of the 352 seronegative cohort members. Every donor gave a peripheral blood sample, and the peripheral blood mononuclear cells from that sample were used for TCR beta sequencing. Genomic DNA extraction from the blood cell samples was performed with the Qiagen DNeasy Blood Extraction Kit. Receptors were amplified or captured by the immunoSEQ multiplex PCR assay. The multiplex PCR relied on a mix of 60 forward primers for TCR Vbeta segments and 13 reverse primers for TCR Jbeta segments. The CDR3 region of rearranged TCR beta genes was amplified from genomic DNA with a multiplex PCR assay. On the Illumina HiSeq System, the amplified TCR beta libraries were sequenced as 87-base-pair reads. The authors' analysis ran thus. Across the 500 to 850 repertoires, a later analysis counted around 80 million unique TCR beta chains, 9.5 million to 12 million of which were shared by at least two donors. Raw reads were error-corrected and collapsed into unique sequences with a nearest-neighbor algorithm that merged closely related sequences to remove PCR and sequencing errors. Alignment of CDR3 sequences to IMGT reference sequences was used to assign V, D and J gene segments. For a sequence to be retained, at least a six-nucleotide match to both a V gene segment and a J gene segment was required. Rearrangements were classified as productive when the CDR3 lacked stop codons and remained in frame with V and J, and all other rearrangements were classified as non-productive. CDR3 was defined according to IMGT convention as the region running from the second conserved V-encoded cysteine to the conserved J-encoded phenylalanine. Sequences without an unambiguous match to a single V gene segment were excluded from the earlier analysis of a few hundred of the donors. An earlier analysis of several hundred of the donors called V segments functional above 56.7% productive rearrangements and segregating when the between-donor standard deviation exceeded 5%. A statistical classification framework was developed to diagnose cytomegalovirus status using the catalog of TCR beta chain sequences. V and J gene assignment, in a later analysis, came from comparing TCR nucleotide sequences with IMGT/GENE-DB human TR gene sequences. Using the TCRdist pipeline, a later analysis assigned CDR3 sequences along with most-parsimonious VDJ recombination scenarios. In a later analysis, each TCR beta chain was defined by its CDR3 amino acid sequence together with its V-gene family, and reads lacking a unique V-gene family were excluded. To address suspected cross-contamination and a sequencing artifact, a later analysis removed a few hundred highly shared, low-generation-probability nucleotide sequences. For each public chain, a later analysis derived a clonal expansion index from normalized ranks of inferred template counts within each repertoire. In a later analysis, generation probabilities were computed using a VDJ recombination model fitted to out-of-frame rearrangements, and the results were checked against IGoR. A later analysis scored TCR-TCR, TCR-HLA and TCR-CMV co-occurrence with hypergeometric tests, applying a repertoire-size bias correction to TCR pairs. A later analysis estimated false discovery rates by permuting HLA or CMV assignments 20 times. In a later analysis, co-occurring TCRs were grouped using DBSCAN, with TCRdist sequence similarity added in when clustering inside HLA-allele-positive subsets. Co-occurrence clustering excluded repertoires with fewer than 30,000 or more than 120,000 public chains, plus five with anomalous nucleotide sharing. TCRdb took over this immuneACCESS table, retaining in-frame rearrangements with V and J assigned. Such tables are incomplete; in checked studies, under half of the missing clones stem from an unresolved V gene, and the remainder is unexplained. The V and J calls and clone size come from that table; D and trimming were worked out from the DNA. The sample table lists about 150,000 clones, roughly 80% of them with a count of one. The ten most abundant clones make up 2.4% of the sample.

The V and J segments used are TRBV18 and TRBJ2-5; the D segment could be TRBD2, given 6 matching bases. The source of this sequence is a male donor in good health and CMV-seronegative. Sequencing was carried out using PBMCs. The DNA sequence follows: TGTGCCAGCTCACCACTCCCACACTCGGGGGTGGCAGAGACCCAGTACTTC. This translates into CASSPLPHSGVAETQYF. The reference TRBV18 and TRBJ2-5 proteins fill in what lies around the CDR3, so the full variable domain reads NAGVMQNPRHLVRRRGQEARLRCSPMKGHSHVYWYRQLPEEGLKFMVYLQKENIIDESGMPKERFSAEFPKEGPSILRIQQVVRGDSAAYFCASSPLPHSGVAETQYFGPGTRLLVL.